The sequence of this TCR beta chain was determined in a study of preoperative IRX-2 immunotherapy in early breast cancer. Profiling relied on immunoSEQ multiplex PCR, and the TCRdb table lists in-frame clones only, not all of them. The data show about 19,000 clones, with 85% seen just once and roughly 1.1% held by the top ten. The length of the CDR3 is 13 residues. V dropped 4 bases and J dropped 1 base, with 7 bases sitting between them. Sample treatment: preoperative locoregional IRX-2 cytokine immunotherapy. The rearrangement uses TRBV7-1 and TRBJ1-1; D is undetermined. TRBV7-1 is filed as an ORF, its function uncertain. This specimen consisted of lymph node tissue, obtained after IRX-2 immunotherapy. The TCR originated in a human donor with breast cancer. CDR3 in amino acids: CASSFKGNTEAFF. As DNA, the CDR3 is TGTGCCAGCAGCTTTAAGGGGAACACTGAAGCTTTCTTT.